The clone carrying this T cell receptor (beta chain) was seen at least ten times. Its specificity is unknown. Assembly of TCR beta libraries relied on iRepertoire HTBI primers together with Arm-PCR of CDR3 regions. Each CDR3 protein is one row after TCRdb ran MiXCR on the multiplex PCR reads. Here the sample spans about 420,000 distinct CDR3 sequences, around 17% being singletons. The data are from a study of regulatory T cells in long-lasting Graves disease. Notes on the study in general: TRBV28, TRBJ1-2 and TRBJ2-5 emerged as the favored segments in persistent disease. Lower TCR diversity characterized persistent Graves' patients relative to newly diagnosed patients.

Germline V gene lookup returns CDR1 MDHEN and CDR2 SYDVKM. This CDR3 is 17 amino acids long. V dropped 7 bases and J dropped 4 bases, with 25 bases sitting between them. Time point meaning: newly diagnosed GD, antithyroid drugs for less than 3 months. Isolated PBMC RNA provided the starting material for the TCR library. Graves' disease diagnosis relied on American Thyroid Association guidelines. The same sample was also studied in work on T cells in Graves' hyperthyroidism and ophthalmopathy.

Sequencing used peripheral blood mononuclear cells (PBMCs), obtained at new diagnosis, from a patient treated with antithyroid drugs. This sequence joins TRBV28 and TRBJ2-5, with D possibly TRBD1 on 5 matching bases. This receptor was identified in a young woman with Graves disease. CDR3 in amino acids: CASTSPVGVVSGETQYF. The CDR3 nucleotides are TGTGCCAGCACCTCCCCCGTAGGGGTTGTAAGTGGAGAGACCCAGTACTTC. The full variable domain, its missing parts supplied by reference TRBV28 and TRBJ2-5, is DVKVTQSSRYLVKRTGEKVFLECVQDMDHENMFWYRQDPGLGLRLIYFSYDVKMKEKGDIPEGYSVSREKKERFSLILESASTNQTSMYLCASTSPVGVVSGETQYFGPGTRLLVL.